The clone carrying this T cell receptor beta chain has just a few counts. The antigen is unknown. The data were obtained in a study of early T cells in non-severe SARS-CoV-2 infection. Study in general: Sequencing was performed on bulk RNA from unsorted whole blood, leaving chains unpaired.

Study-wide findings and caveats: Using VDJdb, the matching emphasized anti-spike CD8 responses while missing private and CD4 specificities.

Trimming took off 0 bases at V and 7 bases at J, with 15 bases between the two ends. CDR3 size: 16 residues. Unique molecular identifiers were affixed to single, distinct cDNA molecules. TCRdb ran MiXCR on the 5' RACE reads and lists one entry per CDR3 protein. Of over 75,000 distinct CDR3 sequences listed, 15% are singletons. Sample: whole blood. This clonotype was sampled from an adult who was a healthcare worker with PCR-confirmed SARS-CoV-2 infection or an uninfected control (not recorded which). The rearrangement links TRBV23-1 to TRBJ1-4; D ambiguous. TRBV23-1 is known as an ORF, though its function is uncertain. The CDR3 DNA sequence: TGCGCCAGCAGTCAATCAAGGAAGCCTTTCGGTGAAAAACTGTTTTTT. Translation gives CASSQSRKPFGEKLFF.